This TCR beta chain was retrieved from a study of T cells after posttransplantation cyclophosphamide. The CDR3 is 14 residues long. V lost 3 bases to trimming and J lost 7 bases, with 16 bases between them. Germline lookup yields CDR1 GTSNPN and CDR2 SVGIG (reference sequence). Remarks on this clone: Antigen specificity is unknown.

Libraries were prepared by immunoSEQ multiplex PCR; TCRdb keeps only in-frame clonotypes and omits some of them. The table shows about 7,300 clones, with about 91% occurring only once. Peripheral blood was collected from the related graft donor on the marrow donation day. Study observations and caveats: Blood and skin or GI T cell repertoires showed limited TRB overlap.

The sequence came from a woman in her forties or fifties in good health and a related stem cell transplant donor. Specimen: CD4+ T cells sorted from blood. The chain is built from TRBV30 and TRBJ2-1; D perhaps matches TRBD2 (5 bases). The chain's CDR3 is CAWRVLRSGNEQFF. The CDR3 region has the DNA TGTGCCTGGAGAGTCCTCCGGAGCGGAAATGAGCAGTTCTTC.